The rows below give T cell receptor beta chains drawn from one sample of a study of CD8+CD57+ T cells in acquired aplastic anemia. From the reads, TCRdb called clonotypes with MiXCR, one entry per CDR3 protein. The sample carries 90,000 to 150,000 distinct CDR3 sequences, over 55% recorded once. The source material was sorted CD4+, CD8+, or CD8+CD57+ T cells (not recorded which) from PBMCs. These receptors originate from a human donor with aplastic anemia. Both conserved end residues are part of each CDR3. A D gene is named only where the DNA matches it firmly. The size field is filled for only some rows; it gives once, few, many or a size class.

CDR3nt: TGCAGTGCTAGCCCGGACCTGGTCGGGGTAGCGGGAGAGCGGGAGCAGTACTTC; CDR3aa: CSASPDLVGVAGEREQYF; v_gene: TRBV20-1; len: 18; j_gene: TRBJ2-7; abundance: -; d_gene: TRBD2
CDR3nt: TGTGCCATCAGTGAGTCGAAGGGACTAGCGCATAGCACAGATACGCAGTATTTT; CDR3aa: CAISESKGLAHSTDTQYF; v_gene: TRBV10-3; len: 18; j_gene: TRBJ2-3; abundance: -; d_gene: TRBD2
CDR3nt: TGTGCCAGCAGCTTAGATACAGGGTTGACTAATGAAAAACTGTTTTTT; CDR3aa: CASSLDTGLTNEKLFF; v_gene: TRBV11-1; len: 16; j_gene: TRBJ1-4; abundance: -; d_gene: -
CDR3nt: TGCAGTGCTCACAGGGGCCGCACAGATACGCAGTATTTT; CDR3aa: CSAHRGRTDTQYF; v_gene: TRBV20-1; len: 13; j_gene: TRBJ2-3; abundance: -; d_gene: TRBD1
CDR3nt: TGTGCCAGCAGCGTACCTTACCCAAACACTGAAGCTTTCTTT; CDR3aa: CASSVPYPNTEAFF; v_gene: TRBV9; len: 14; j_gene: TRBJ1-1; abundance: -; d_gene: -
CDR3nt: TGTGCCAGCAGCCAGCCCCGTTCTAGCACAGATACGCAGTATTTT; CDR3aa: CASSQPRSSTDTQYF; v_gene: TRBV11-2; len: 15; j_gene: TRBJ2-3; abundance: -; d_gene: -
CDR3nt: TGTGCCAGCAGCCCCTTGTATAGGGGTAACGGGGAGCTGTTTTTT; CDR3aa: CASSPLYRGNGELFF; v_gene: TRBV3-1; len: 15; j_gene: TRBJ2-2; abundance: -; d_gene: -
CDR3nt: TGTGCCAGCAGCTTGGACAGGGCACCCTACAATGGCTACACCTTC; CDR3aa: CASSLDRAPYNGYTF; v_gene: TRBV5-4; len: 15; j_gene: TRBJ1-2; abundance: once; d_gene: -
CDR3nt: TGTGCCAGCAGCGCTCCTTACCTGGGGGACAATGAGCAGTTCTTC; CDR3aa: CASSAPYLGDNEQFF; v_gene: TRBV5-4; len: 15; j_gene: TRBJ2-1; abundance: -; d_gene: -
CDR3nt: TGCGCCAGCAGCTTGATCCTAGGGGCCAACGTCCTGACTTTC; CDR3aa: CASSLILGANVLTF; v_gene: TRBV5-1; len: 14; j_gene: TRBJ2-6; abundance: -; d_gene: -
CDR3nt: TGTGCCAGCAGCTTTCGGGGGACAGATACGCAGTATTTT; CDR3aa: CASSFRGTDTQYF; v_gene: TRBV28; len: 13; j_gene: TRBJ2-3; abundance: -; d_gene: -
CDR3nt: TGCAGCGTCCAAGGACTAGCGGGGCCGAATGAGCAGTTCTTC; CDR3aa: CSVQGLAGPNEQFF; v_gene: TRBV29-1; len: 14; j_gene: TRBJ2-1; abundance: -; d_gene: TRBD2
CDR3nt: TGTGCCATCAGTGTAGGACTAGGCACAGATACGCAGTATTTT; CDR3aa: CAISVGLGTDTQYF; v_gene: TRBV10-3; len: 14; j_gene: TRBJ2-3; abundance: -; d_gene: TRBD2
CDR3nt: TGCGCCAGCAGTGTAGGCGGGGGGCGAGGGGAGCAGTACTTC; CDR3aa: CASSVGGGRGEQYF; v_gene: TRBV10-2; len: 14; j_gene: TRBJ2-7; abundance: once; d_gene: TRBD2
CDR3nt: TGTGCCAGCAGCCGGGACAGGAGCACAGATACGCAGTATTTT; CDR3aa: CASSRDRSTDTQYF; v_gene: TRBV7-3; len: 14; j_gene: TRBJ2-3; abundance: -; d_gene: TRBD1
CDR3nt: TGTGCCAGCAGCTTGGGGCAGAACCAAGAGACCCAGTACTTC; CDR3aa: CASSLGQNQETQYF; v_gene: TRBV5-4; len: 14; j_gene: TRBJ2-5; abundance: -; d_gene: -
CDR3nt: TGTGCCGGCAGCTGGGGGACTCCCAATGAGCAGTTCTTC; CDR3aa: CAGSWGTPNEQFF; v_gene: TRBV27; len: 13; j_gene: TRBJ2-1; abundance: -; d_gene: -
CDR3nt: TGTGCCAGCAAACACAGGGGTAGTTACGAGCAGTACTTC; CDR3aa: CASKHRGSYEQYF; v_gene: TRBV2; len: 13; j_gene: TRBJ2-7; abundance: few; d_gene: TRBD1
CDR3nt: TGTGCCAGCAGCGTAGGGGGACAGGGTACAACTGAAGCTTTCTTT; CDR3aa: CASSVGGQGTTEAFF; v_gene: TRBV2; len: 15; j_gene: TRBJ1-1; abundance: -; d_gene: TRBD1
CDR3nt: TGTGCCAGTAGTATAGTGCAGGGAACCGGCAATGAGCAGTTCTTC; CDR3aa: CASSIVQGTGNEQFF; v_gene: TRBV19; len: 15; j_gene: TRBJ2-1; abundance: -; d_gene: -
CDR3nt: TGTGCCAGCAGCCTTGGACAGTCTAGCTCACCCCTCCACTTT; CDR3aa: CASSLGQSSSPLHF; v_gene: TRBV5-4; len: 14; j_gene: TRBJ1-6; abundance: -; d_gene: -
CDR3nt: TGTGCCAGCAGTCAATTACTAGCGGGAGTAGACGAGCAGTACTTC; CDR3aa: CASSQLLAGVDEQYF; v_gene: TRBV7-3; len: 15; j_gene: TRBJ2-7; abundance: -; d_gene: TRBD2
CDR3nt: TGTGCCATCAGTGTCTTAGCGGGAAATGAGCAGTTCTTC; CDR3aa: CAISVLAGNEQFF; v_gene: TRBV10-3; len: 13; j_gene: TRBJ2-1; abundance: -; d_gene: TRBD2
CDR3nt: TGTGCCAGCAGTGATACTGGAGCCCTGACCTTC; CDR3aa: CASSDTGALTF; v_gene: TRBV2; len: 11; j_gene: TRBJ2-5; abundance: -; d_gene: -
CDR3nt: TGTGCCAGCAGCCTTAAGGGGGGGGATACGCAGTATTTT; CDR3aa: CASSLKGGDTQYF; v_gene: TRBV7-3; len: 13; j_gene: TRBJ2-3; abundance: -; d_gene: -
CDR3nt: TGCAGCGTTGGGCTCCAGGCCCAGAACACTGAAGCTTTCTTT; CDR3aa: CSVGLQAQNTEAFF; v_gene: TRBV29-1; len: 14; j_gene: TRBJ1-1; abundance: -; d_gene: -
CDR3nt: TGTGCCAGTAGTATCGATGGTCGGACTGAAGCTTTCTTT; CDR3aa: CASSIDGRTEAFF; v_gene: TRBV19; len: 13; j_gene: TRBJ1-1; abundance: -; d_gene: -
CDR3nt: TGTGCCAGCAGTCAAAGCTCTGGGGCCAACGTCCTGACTTTC; CDR3aa: CASSQSSGANVLTF; v_gene: TRBV2; len: 14; j_gene: TRBJ2-6; abundance: -; d_gene: -
CDR3nt: TGCAGTGCTAGAGATCATCGGATCTTTTACGAGCAGTACTTC; CDR3aa: CSARDHRIFYEQYF; v_gene: TRBV20-1; len: 14; j_gene: TRBJ2-7; abundance: -; d_gene: -
CDR3nt: TGTGCCAGCAGCACGGGACTCCTACTCCAGTACTTC; CDR3aa: CASSTGLLLQYF; v_gene: TRBV7-9; len: 12; j_gene: TRBJ2-5; abundance: many; d_gene: -
CDR3nt: TGTGCCAGCAGTTACTCGATGGGGAGCGGGGGGGCCCCCGGGGAGCTGTTTTTT; CDR3aa: CASSYSMGSGGAPGELFF; v_gene: TRBV6-2/TRBV6-3; len: 18; j_gene: TRBJ2-2; abundance: once; d_gene: TRBD2
CDR3nt: TGTGCCAGCAGCTTTTCAGGGGCGAACACTGAAGCTTTCTTT; CDR3aa: CASSFSGANTEAFF; v_gene: TRBV7-9; len: 14; j_gene: TRBJ1-1; abundance: -; d_gene: -
CDR3nt: TGTGCCAGCAGTCTCGACAGGGTGGATGGCTACACCTTC; CDR3aa: CASSLDRVDGYTF; v_gene: TRBV6-1; len: 13; j_gene: TRBJ1-2; abundance: -; d_gene: TRBD1
CDR3nt: TGCAGTGCTAGAGACAGGGTAGGCAATTCACCCCTCCACTTT; CDR3aa: CSARDRVGNSPLHF; v_gene: TRBV20-1; len: 14; j_gene: TRBJ1-6; abundance: once; d_gene: -
CDR3nt: TGTGCCAGCACCAGAAGGGGGGCAGGCGGATCACCCCTCCACTTT; CDR3aa: CASTRRGAGGSPLHF; v_gene: TRBV2; len: 15; j_gene: TRBJ1-6; abundance: -; d_gene: -
CDR3nt: TGTGCCATCAAGGGGGGGAGCCGGGAAAATGAGCAGTTCTTC; CDR3aa: CAIKGGSRENEQFF; v_gene: TRBV10-3; len: 14; j_gene: TRBJ2-1; abundance: -; d_gene: -
CDR3nt: TGTGCCATCAGTTTAGCGGGAGTAGGTACCGGGGAGCTGTTTTTT; CDR3aa: CAISLAGVGTGELFF; v_gene: TRBV10-3; len: 15; j_gene: TRBJ2-2; abundance: -; d_gene: TRBD2
CDR3nt: TGTGCCAGCAGTGAAGCCTGGGGAGCTTTCTTT; CDR3aa: CASSEAWGAFF; v_gene: TRBV2; len: 11; j_gene: TRBJ1-1; abundance: many; d_gene: -
CDR3nt: TGTGCCAGCATGGGGATGAACACTGAAGCTTTCTTT; CDR3aa: CASMGMNTEAFF; v_gene: TRBV9; len: 12; j_gene: TRBJ1-1; abundance: -; d_gene: -
CDR3nt: TGTGCCATCAGTGAGGAGACGGACCGCCATGGCTACACCTTC; CDR3aa: CAISEETDRHGYTF; v_gene: TRBV10-3; len: 14; j_gene: TRBJ1-2; abundance: once; d_gene: -
CDR3nt: TGTGCCAGCAGCTTAGCAGCAGAGGGATTTAACTATGGCTACACCTTC; CDR3aa: CASSLAAEGFNYGYTF; v_gene: TRBV7-9; len: 16; j_gene: TRBJ1-2; abundance: many; d_gene: -
CDR3nt: TGTGCCAGCGGGTTGTACGAGCAGCACTTC; CDR3aa: CASGLYEQHF; v_gene: TRBV27; len: 10; j_gene: TRBJ2-7; abundance: once; d_gene: -
CDR3nt: TGTGCCAGCGATAAGGTCACCGGGGAGCTGTTTTTT; CDR3aa: CASDKVTGELFF; v_gene: TRBV18; len: 12; j_gene: TRBJ2-2; abundance: -; d_gene: -
CDR3nt: TGTGCCAGCAGAACGGGACAGTTCCAAGATACGCAGTATTTT; CDR3aa: CASRTGQFQDTQYF; v_gene: TRBV12-3/TRBV12-4; len: 14; j_gene: TRBJ2-3; abundance: -; d_gene: TRBD1
CDR3nt: TGCAGCGTTGTCCGACAGGAAGAGACCCAGTACTTC; CDR3aa: CSVVRQEETQYF; v_gene: TRBV29-1; len: 12; j_gene: TRBJ2-5; abundance: many; d_gene: -
CDR3nt: TGTGCCAGCAGCTCCAGGACTGGGGGGGCCTACGAGCAGTACTTC; CDR3aa: CASSSRTGGAYEQYF; v_gene: TRBV7-2; len: 15; j_gene: TRBJ2-7; abundance: -; d_gene: TRBD2
CDR3nt: TGCAGTGCTACGTTCCTAGCGGGGGGGCGGGAGACGCAGTATTTT; CDR3aa: CSATFLAGGRETQYF; v_gene: TRBV20-1; len: 15; j_gene: TRBJ2-3; abundance: few; d_gene: TRBD2
CDR3nt: TGTGCCAGCAGCTTAGCGCGAGGGGGGAACACCATATATTTT; CDR3aa: CASSLARGGNTIYF; v_gene: TRBV7-2; len: 14; j_gene: TRBJ1-3; abundance: -; d_gene: -